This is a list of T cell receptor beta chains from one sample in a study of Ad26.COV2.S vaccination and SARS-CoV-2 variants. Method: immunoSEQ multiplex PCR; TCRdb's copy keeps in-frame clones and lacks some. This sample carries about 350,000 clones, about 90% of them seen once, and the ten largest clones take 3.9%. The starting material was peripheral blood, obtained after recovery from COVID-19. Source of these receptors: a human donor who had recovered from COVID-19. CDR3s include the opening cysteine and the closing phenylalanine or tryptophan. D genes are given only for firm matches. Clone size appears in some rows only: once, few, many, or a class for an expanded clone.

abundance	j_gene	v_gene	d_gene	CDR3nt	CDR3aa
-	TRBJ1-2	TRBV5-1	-	TGCGCCAGCAGCTTGACAGATAACTATGGCTACACCTTC	CASSLTDNYGYTF
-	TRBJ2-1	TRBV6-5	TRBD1	TGTGCCAGCAGGGGACAGGGGGGCATGGTCAATGAGCAGTTCTTC	CASRGQGGMVNEQFF
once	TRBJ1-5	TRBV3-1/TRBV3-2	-	TGTGCCAGCAGCCCAGCCGGGGCCCTTAATCAGCCCCAGCATTTT	CASSPAGALNQPQHF
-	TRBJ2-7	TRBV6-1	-	TGTGCCAGCAGTGAAATGTGGGGTTCCTACGAGCAGTACTTC	CASSEMWGSYEQYF
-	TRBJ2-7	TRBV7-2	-	TGTGCCAGCAGCTTAGCGTACAGCGTGGGGTACTTC	CASSLAYSVGYF
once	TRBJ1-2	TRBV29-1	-	TGCAGCGTTGAGGCCAGTACCGGGACGGTGGGATCGAGGAGTGGCTACACCTTC	CSVEASTGTVGSRSGYTF
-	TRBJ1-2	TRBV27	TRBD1	TGTGCCAGCAGTTCGGGACAGGCCTCTTTAGATGGCTACACCTTC	CASSSGQASLDGYTF
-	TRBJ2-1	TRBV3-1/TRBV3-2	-	TGTGCCAGCAGCCGGCGACGGGCGGGCTACAATGAGCAGTTCTTC	CASSRRRAGYNEQFF
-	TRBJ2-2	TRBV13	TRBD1	TGTGCCAGCAGCGGGCCCGGGACAGGGAACACCGGGGAGCTGTTTTTT	CASSGPGTGNTGELFF
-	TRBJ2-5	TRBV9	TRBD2	TGTGCCAGCAGCCCGGGACTAGCGGGGGGGCTGGGAGAGACCCAGTACTTC	CASSPGLAGGLGETQYF
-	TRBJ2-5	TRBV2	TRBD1	TGTGCCAGCAGATTCGGGACAGGGGATGGGACCCAGTACTTC	CASRFGTGDGTQYF
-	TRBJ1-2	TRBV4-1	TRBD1	TGCGCCAGCAGCCGAAGTCGGGGACAGGGTGCGATGGGCTACACCTTC	CASSRSRGQGAMGYTF
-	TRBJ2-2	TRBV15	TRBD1	TGTGCCACCAGCAGAGGACAGGGGGCAGACGGGGAGCTGTTTTTT	CATSRGQGADGELFF
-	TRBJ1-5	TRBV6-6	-	TGTGCCAGCAGTCACCATGTGGGAGAGGGTCAGCCCCAGCATTTT	CASSHHVGEGQPQHF
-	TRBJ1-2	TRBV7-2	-	TGTGCCAGCAGCCGTTCCGGCGCCGGCTATGGCTACACCTTC	CASSRSGAGYGYTF
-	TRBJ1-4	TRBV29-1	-	TGCAGCGTCGAAGCCCTCTCGGGAGAAAAACTGTTTTTT	CSVEALSGEKLFF